This T cell receptor (beta chain) originates from a study of cytomegalovirus exposure and HLA in healthy donors. Amplification used 60 Vbeta primers and 13 Jbeta primers. Libraries were prepared by immunoSEQ multiplex PCR; TCRdb keeps only in-frame clonotypes and omits some of them. The profile shows roughly 200,000 clones, around 83% of them singletons. The ends were cut back, 4 bases at V and 4 bases at J, with 14 bases in the middle. CDR3 length: 14 residues. The V gene's germline CDR1 is SGHVS and CDR2 FQNEAQ. Comment on this clone: Its specificity is unknown.

Healthy individuals who donated bone marrow served as the donors. Nominally healthy donors were sampled, though unrecorded immune exposures were likely. Study results and caveats: The majority of CMV-associated TCR beta chains were reported as apparently HLA-restricted in a later analysis. As was reported, the classifier diagnosed cytomegalovirus status with high specificity and sensitivity.

The chain recombines TRBV7-8 with TRBJ2-7, with D maybe TRBD1 (6 bases). Sequences were obtained from PBMCs. This TCR derives from a man over 45 in good health and CMV-seronegative. In nucleotides, the CDR3 is TGTGCCAGCAGCTCCTCAGCAGGGGTGTACGAGCAGTACTTC. Residues: CASSSSAGVYEQYF.